This is a list of T cell receptor beta chains from one sample in a study of human T cells and chemical hapten exposure. TCRdb processed the RACE reads anew with MiXCR; each CDR3 protein has one entry. The table has tens of thousands of distinct CDR3 sequences, approximately 12% seen once. The source material was whole blood, sampled in connection with sensitization to the hapten diphenylcyclopropenone (DPC). The source is a woman aged 55 to 70 with alopecia areata. Some clones in this sample may be carry-over from other donors' samples. The CDR3 runs from the conserved cysteine through the conserved F or W. The D gene is left open where the match is weak. Rows may omit the clone size; those that give it use once, few, many or a size class.

few | . | TRBJ2-4 | TRBV3-1 | TGTGCCAGCAGCCAAGGACCTAGGGGAAACATTCAGTACTTC | CASSQGPRGNIQYF
few | . | TRBJ1-6 | TRBV5-5 | TGTGCCAGCAGCTTGGCGGCAGTCTCACCCCTCCACTTT | CASSLAAVSPLHF
. | . | TRBJ1-1 | TRBV5-1 | TGCGCCAGCAGCTTGGTAGGGACGGAGAACACTGAAGCTTTCTTT | CASSLVGTENTEAFF
. | . | TRBJ2-5 | TRBV25-1 | TGTGCCAGCAGTTCGTTAGGGGAGACCCAGTACTTC | CASSSLGETQYF
. | . | TRBJ2-7 | TRBV29-1 | TGCAGCGTTGCACGAGGGTTCGAGCAGTACTTC | CSVARGFEQYF
. | . | TRBJ2-5 | TRBV2 | TGTGCCAGCTCTCCGCGGGGCCGGGAGACCCAGTACTTC | CASSPRGRETQYF
. | . | TRBJ1-2 | TRBV5-6 | TGTGCCAGCAGCTTTGGGCTTACGGAGGGCTACACCTTC | CASSFGLTEGYTF
many | . | TRBJ1-4 | TRBV29-1 | TGCAGCGTTACTCCCTCGGGGATTTATGAAAAACTGTTTTTT | CSVTPSGIYEKLFF
. | TRBD1 | TRBJ1-5 | TRBV3-1 | TGTGCCAGCAGCCCGACAGGGTTGGATCAGCCCCAGCATTTT | CASSPTGLDQPQHF
few | . | TRBJ2-7 | TRBV5-8 | TGTGCCAGCAGCGTGTGGGGCCAGGGGCAGTACTTC | CASSVWGQGQYF
. | . | TRBJ2-4 | TRBV7-9 | TGTGCCAGCAGCTTAGCGGAAAACATTCAGTACTTC | CASSLAENIQYF
. | TRBD2 | TRBJ2-3 | TRBV3-1 | TGTGCCAGCAGCCAAGGAATTACGGGGGGGGCCACAGATACGCAGTATTTT | CASSQGITGGATDTQYF
few | . | TRBJ1-2 | TRBV5-1 | TGCGCCAGCAGCTTGGAGTCGGTTTCCTATGGCTACACCTTC | CASSLESVSYGYTF
. | . | TRBJ1-1 | TRBV11-2 | TGTGCCAGCAGCTTTAGAGGTGTAGGGGCTTTCTTT | CASSFRGVGAFF
many | TRBD2 | TRBJ2-3 | TRBV6-2/TRBV6-3 | TGTGCCAGCAGTAGACTAGCCGGAAATACGCAGTATTTT | CASSRLAGNTQYF
. | . | TRBJ2-2 | TRBV4-2 | TGTGCCAGCAGCCAAGACGCCCAGGGTTCCGGGGAGCTGTTTTTT | CASSQDAQGSGELFF
. | . | TRBJ2-5 | TRBV10-3 | TGTGCCATCAGTGCAAGGGCAGGGGTAGAGACCCAGTACTTC | CAISARAGVETQYF
few | . | TRBJ1-2 | TRBV20-1 | TGCAGTGGCCGGACCCCGCTTAACTATGGCTACACCTTC | CSGRTPLNYGYTF
few | TRBD2 | TRBJ2-1 | TRBV12-3/TRBV12-4 | TGTGCCAGCAGTCCAACTAGCGGGACGTTCTACAATGAGCAGTTCTTC | CASSPTSGTFYNEQFF
many | . | TRBJ1-2 | TRBV5-4 | TGTGCCAGCAGCTTGGACAATAACTATGGCTACACCTTC | CASSLDNNYGYTF
once | . | TRBJ1-1 | TRBV7-9 | TGTGCCAGCAGTGCAGGGGAGGCCACTGAAGCTTTCTTT | CASSAGEATEAFF
many | . | TRBJ1-6 | TRBV11-1 | TGTGCCAGCAGCCCCGTGGGGCGGGCACCCCTCCACTTT | CASSPVGRAPLHF
. | TRBD2 | TRBJ2-5 | TRBV6-2/TRBV6-3 | TGTGCCAGCAGTGCCCGACTAGCGGGGGAGGGAGAGACCCAGTACTTC | CASSARLAGEGETQYF
few | TRBD1 | TRBJ1-2 | TRBV7-6 | TGTGCCAGCAGCTTAGTGGCGGCGGGACAGGGCCATGGCTACACCTTC | CASSLVAAGQGHGYTF
. | . | TRBJ2-2 | TRBV5-1 | TGCGCCAGCAGCTTGGGGAGTTCGAACACCGGGGAGCTGTTTTTT | CASSLGSSNTGELFF
. | . | TRBJ1-6 | TRBV27 | TGTGCCAGCAGTTTATACAGCCACAATTCACCCCTCCACTTT | CASSLYSHNSPLHF
many | TRBD2 | TRBJ2-1 | TRBV20-1 | TGCAGTGCTTATAGCGGGGGGGCAACGAATGAGCAGTTCTTC | CSAYSGGATNEQFF
. | . | TRBJ2-6 | TRBV3-1 | TGTGCCAGCAGTATCCGGGACGGCAACGTCCTGACTTTC | CASSIRDGNVLTF
. | . | TRBJ1-3 | TRBV10-1 | TGCGCCAGCAGTGATGGCCCTGGAGGAAACACCATATATTTT | CASSDGPGGNTIYF
few | TRBD1 | TRBJ1-2 | TRBV20-1 | TGCAGTGCCAAGGGACAGACTAACTATGGCTACACCTTC | CSAKGQTNYGYTF
. | . | TRBJ2-3 | TRBV5-6 | TGTGCCAGCAGCCGACCGGGACACTTCGACACAGATACGCAGTATTTT | CASSRPGHFDTDTQYF
few | . | TRBJ1-5 | TRBV7-9 | TGTGCCAGCAGCTTAGACTCGTTCGCATATCAGCCCCAGCATTTT | CASSLDSFAYQPQHF
few | . | TRBJ1-1 | TRBV18 | TGTGCCAGCTCACCTATGACAGGTAACACTGAAGCTTTCTTT | CASSPMTGNTEAFF
many | . | TRBJ1-4 | TRBV30 | TGTGCCTGGAGTAGGGCTCCCACTAATGAAAAACTGTTTTTT | CAWSRAPTNEKLFF
many | TRBD1 | TRBJ2-7 | TRBV12-3/TRBV12-4 | TGTGCCAGCGAGAAGACAGGGGTGTACGAGCAGTACTTC | CASEKTGVYEQYF
many | . | TRBJ2-7 | TRBV11-2 | TGTGCCAGCAGCTTAGATATCTCCAGGGGATACGAGCAGTACTTC | CASSLDISRGYEQYF
. | . | TRBJ2-3 | TRBV7-2 | TGTGCCAGCAGCTTAGTAGGGGGAAGCACAGATACGCAGTATTTT | CASSLVGGSTDTQYF
few | TRBD1 | TRBJ2-2 | TRBV7-9 | TGTGCCAGCAGCCCTTACCCGGGACAGGGGGGTACCGGGGAGCTGTTTTTT | CASSPYPGQGGTGELFF
. | . | TRBJ1-4 | TRBV10-3 | TGTGCCAGTACACGTGCAACTAATGAAAAACTGTTTTTT | CASTRATNEKLFF
. | . | TRBJ2-4 | TRBV5-4 | TGTGCCAGCAGCTTGGGGACAGACAAGCTAGCCAAAAACATTCAGTACTTC | CASSLGTDKLAKNIQYF
few | TRBD1 | TRBJ2-2 | TRBV3-1 | TGTGCCAGCAGCCAGGGGACAGGGGTACGGGAGCTGTTTTTT | CASSQGTGVRELFF
many | TRBD1 | TRBJ2-1 | TRBV5-1 | TGCGCCAGCAGCTTTGGACAGGGGCACAATGAGCAGTTCTTC | CASSFGQGHNEQFF
few | TRBD2 | TRBJ2-5 | TRBV20-1 | TGCAGTGTAGCGGGGGGGCCATCAGACCCCTCTCAAGAGACCCAGTACTTC | CSVAGGPSDPSQETQYF
. | TRBD2 | TRBJ2-1 | TRBV12-3/TRBV12-4 | TGTGCCAGCAAGATAGCGGGGGTCAATGAGCAGTTCTTC | CASKIAGVNEQFF
few | . | TRBJ2-1 | TRBV20-1 | TGCAGTGAATCGCGATACAATGAGCAGTTCTTC | CSESRYNEQFF
. | TRBD1 | TRBJ1-2 | TRBV12-3/TRBV12-4 | TGTGCCAGCAGCCCGAGACAGGGTGGTGGCTACACCTTC | CASSPRQGGGYTF
many | . | TRBJ2-7 | TRBV11-2 | TGTGCCAGCAGCCCCCGGGCCTCAGGGAAGGACGAGCAGTACTTC | CASSPRASGKDEQYF
many | . | TRBJ1-6 | TRBV7-7 | TGTGCTAGCAGTCGACAGTTCGGTTCACCCCTCCACTTT | CASSRQFGSPLHF
. | . | TRBJ1-2 | TRBV29-1 | TGCAGCGTTTTGTTCGTAGAGGGCTACACCTTC | CSVLFVEGYTF
many | . | TRBJ2-1 | TRBV5-6 | TGTGCCAGCAGGCCGACTTTCGGGGAAGCCTACAATGAGCAGTTCTTC | CASRPTFGEAYNEQFF
. | . | TRBJ1-2 | TRBV25-1 | TGTGCCGCAGGCAACGACAGAATTGATTCAGGCTACACCTTC | CAAGNDRIDSGYTF
many | . | TRBJ1-1 | TRBV7-3 | TGTGCCAGCAGCCCGCTGGGACGGATGAACACTGAAGCTTTCTTT | CASSPLGRMNTEAFF
many | . | TRBJ2-1 | TRBV7-6 | TGTGCCAGCAGCTTAGCGGTCGGCCTAGCCGAGCAGTTCTTC | CASSLAVGLAEQFF
. | . | TRBJ2-1 | TRBV10-3 | TGTGCCATCAGACTCCCGGTAAACAATGAGCAGTTCTTC | CAIRLPVNNEQFF
many | TRBD1 | TRBJ1-5 | TRBV12-3/TRBV12-4 | TGTGCCAGCAGTCCAACAGGGGGGGGGACTCAGCCCCAGCATTTT | CASSPTGGGTQPQHF
many | TRBD1 | TRBJ2-2 | TRBV5-1 | TGCGCCAGCAGCTTGGAACAGGGGGCTGTCGGGGAGCTGTTTTTT | CASSLEQGAVGELFF